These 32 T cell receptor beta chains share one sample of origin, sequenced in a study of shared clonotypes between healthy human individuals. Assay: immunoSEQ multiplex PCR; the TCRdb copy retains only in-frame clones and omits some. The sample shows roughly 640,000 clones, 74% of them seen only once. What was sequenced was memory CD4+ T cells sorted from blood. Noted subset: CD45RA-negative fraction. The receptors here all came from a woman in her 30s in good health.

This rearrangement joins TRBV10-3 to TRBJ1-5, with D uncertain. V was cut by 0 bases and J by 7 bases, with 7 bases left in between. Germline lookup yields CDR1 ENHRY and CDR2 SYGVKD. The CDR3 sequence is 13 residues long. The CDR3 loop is CAISESAGQPQHF. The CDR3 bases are TGTGCCATCAGTGAGTCCGCGGGGCAGCCCCAGCATTTT.

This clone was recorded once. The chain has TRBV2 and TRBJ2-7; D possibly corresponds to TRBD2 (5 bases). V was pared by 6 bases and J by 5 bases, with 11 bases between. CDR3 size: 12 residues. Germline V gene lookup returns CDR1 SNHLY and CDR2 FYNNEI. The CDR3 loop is CASRLDSDEQYF. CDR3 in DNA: TGTGCCAGCAGACTAGATTCCGACGAGCAGTACTTC.

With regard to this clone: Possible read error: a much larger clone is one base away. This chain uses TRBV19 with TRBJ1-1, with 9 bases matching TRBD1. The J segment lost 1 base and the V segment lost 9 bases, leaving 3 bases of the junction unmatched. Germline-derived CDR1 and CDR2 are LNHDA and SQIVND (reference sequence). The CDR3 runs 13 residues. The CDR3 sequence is CASRDRENTEAFF. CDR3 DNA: TGTGCCAGCAGGGACAGGGAGAACACTGAAGCTTTCTTT.

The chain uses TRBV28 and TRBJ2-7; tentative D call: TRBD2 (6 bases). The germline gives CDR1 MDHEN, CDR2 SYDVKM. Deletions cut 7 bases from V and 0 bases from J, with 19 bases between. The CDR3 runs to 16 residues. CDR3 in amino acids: CASISNMGGSSYEQYF. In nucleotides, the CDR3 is TGTGCCAGCATCTCTAACATGGGGGGAAGCTCCTACGAGCAGTACTTC.

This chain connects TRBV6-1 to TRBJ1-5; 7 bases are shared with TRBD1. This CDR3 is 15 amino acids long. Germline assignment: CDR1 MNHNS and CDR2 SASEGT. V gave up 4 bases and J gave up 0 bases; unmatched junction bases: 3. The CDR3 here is CASSAGQTSNQPQHF. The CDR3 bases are TGTGCCAGCAGTGCGGGACAGACTAGCAATCAGCCCCAGCATTTT.

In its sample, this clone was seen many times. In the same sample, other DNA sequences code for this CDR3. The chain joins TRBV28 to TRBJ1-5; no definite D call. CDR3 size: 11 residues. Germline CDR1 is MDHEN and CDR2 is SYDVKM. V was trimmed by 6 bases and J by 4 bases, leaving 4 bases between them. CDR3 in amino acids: CASSRNQPQHF. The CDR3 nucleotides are TGTGCCAGCAGCCGAAATCAGCCCCAGCATTTT.

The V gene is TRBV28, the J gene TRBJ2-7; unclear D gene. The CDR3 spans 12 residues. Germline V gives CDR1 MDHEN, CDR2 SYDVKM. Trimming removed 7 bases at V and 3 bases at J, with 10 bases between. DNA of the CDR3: TGTGCCAGCACCTCCGGTAGCTACGAGCAGTACTTC. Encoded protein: CASTSGSYEQYF. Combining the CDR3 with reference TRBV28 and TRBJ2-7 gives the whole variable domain DVKVTQSSRYLVKRTGEKVFLECVQDMDHENMFWYRQDPGLGLRLIYFSYDVKMKEKGDIPEGYSVSREKKERFSLILESASTNQTSMYLCASTSGSYEQYFGPGTRLTVT.

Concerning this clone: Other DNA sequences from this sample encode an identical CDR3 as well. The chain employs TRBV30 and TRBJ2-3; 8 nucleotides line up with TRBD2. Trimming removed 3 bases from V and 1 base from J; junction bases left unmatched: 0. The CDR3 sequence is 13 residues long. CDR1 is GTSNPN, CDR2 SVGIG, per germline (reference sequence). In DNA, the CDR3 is TGTGCCTGGAGGCGGGAGGGCACAGATACGCAGTATTTT. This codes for CAWRREGTDTQYF.

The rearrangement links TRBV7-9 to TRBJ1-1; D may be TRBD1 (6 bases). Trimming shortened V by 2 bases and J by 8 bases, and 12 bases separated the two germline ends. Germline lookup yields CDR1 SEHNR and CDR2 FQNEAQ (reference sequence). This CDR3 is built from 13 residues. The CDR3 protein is CASSLNPGQEAFF. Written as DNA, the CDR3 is TGTGCCAGCAGCTTAAACCCCGGACAGGAAGCTTTCTTT.

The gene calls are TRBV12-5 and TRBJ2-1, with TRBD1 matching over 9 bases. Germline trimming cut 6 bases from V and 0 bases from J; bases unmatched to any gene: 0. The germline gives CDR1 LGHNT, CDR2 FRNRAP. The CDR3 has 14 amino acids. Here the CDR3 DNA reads TGTGCTAGTGGGACAGGGGGCTCCTACAATGAGCAGTTCTTC. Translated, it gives CASGTGGSYNEQFF.

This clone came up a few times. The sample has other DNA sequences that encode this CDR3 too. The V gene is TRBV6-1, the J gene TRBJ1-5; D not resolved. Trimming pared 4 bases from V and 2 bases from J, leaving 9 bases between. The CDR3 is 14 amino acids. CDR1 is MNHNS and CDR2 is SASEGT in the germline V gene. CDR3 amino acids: CASSGRTGNQPQHF. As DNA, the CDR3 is TGTGCCAGCAGTGGGCGGACCGGCAATCAGCCCCAGCATTTT.

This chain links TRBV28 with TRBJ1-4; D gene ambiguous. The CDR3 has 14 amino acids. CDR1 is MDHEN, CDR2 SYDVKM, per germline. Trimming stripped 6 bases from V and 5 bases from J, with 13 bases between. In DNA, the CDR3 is TGTGCCAGCAGCGCCGTGGGCCGAAATGAAAAACTGTTTTTT. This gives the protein CASSAVGRNEKLFF.

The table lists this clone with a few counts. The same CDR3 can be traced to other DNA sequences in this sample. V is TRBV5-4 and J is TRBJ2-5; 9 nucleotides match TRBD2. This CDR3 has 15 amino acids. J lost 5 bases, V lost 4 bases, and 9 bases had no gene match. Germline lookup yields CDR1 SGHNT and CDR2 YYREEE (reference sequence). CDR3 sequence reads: CASSTAGGPGETQYF. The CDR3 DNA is TGTGCCAGCAGCACCGCGGGAGGGCCGGGGGAGACCCAGTACTTC.

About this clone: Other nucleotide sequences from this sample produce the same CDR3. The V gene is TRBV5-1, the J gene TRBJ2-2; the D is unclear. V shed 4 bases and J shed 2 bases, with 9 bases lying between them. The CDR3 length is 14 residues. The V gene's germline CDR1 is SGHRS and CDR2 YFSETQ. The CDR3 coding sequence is TGCGCCAGCAGCCGTGACCAAAACACCGGGGAGCTGTTTTTT. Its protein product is CASSRDQNTGELFF.

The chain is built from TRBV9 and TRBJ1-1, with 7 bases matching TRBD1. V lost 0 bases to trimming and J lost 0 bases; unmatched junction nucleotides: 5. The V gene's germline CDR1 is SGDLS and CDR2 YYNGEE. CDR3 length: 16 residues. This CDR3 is CASSVVPTGVNTEAFF. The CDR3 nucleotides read TGTGCCAGCAGCGTAGTTCCCACAGGGGTGAACACTGAAGCTTTCTTT.

DNA for the CDR3: TGTGCCATACTATTCCGGGAGACCCAGTACTTC. Translating it yields CAILFRETQYF. The chain links TRBV7-9 to TRBJ2-5; D not certain. Germline CDR1 SEHNR, CDR2 FQNEAQ (reference sequence). The CDR3 contains 11 residues. V was clipped by 10 bases and J by 5 bases, with 11 bases between them.

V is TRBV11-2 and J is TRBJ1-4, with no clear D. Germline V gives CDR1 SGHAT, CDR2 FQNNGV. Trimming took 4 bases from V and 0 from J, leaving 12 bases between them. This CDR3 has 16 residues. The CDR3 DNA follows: TGTGCCAGCAGCTCTACATGGAGAGCAACTAATGAAAAACTGTTTTTT. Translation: CASSSTWRATNEKLFF. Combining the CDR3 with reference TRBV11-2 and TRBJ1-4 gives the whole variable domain EAGVAQSPRYKIIEKRQSVAFWCNPISGHATLYWYQQILGQGPKLLIQFQNNGVVDDSQLPKDRFSAERLKGVDSTLKIQPAKLEDSAVYLCASSSTWRATNEKLFFGSGTQLSVL.

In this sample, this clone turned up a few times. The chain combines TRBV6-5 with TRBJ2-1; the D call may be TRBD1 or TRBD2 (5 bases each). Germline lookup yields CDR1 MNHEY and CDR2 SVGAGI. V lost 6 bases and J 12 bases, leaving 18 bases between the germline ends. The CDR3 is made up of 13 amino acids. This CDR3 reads CASRPGTAGRQFF. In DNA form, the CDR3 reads TGTGCCAGCAGACCCGGGACCGCCGGGCGGCAGTTCTTC.

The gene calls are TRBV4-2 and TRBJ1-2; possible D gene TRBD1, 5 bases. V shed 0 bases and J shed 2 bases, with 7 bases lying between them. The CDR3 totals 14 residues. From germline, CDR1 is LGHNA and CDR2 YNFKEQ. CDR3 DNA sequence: TGTGCCAGCAGCCAAGATGCAGGGAACTATGGCTACACCTTC. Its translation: CASSQDAGNYGYTF.

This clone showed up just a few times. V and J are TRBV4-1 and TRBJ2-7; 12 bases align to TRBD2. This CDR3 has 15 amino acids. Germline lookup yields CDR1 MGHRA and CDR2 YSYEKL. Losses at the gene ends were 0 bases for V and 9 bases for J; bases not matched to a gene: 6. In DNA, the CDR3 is TGCGCCAGCAGCCAAGAAGCTAGCGGGAGGGCCCGGCAGTACTTC. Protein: CASSQEASGRARQYF.

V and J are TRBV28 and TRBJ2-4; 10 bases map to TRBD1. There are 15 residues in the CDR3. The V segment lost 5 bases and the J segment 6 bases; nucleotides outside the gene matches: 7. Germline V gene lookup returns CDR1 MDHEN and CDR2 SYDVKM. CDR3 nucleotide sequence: TGTGCCAGCAGTCCCTCCGGGACAGGGGCAAACATTCAGTACTTC. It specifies CASSPSGTGANIQYF.

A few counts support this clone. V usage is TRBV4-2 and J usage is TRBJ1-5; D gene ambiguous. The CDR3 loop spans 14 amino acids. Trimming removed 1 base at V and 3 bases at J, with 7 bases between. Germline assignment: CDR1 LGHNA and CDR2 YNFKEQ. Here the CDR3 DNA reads TGTGCCAGCAGCCAAGGGCGGCTCAATCAGCCCCAGCATTTT. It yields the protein CASSQGRLNQPQHF.

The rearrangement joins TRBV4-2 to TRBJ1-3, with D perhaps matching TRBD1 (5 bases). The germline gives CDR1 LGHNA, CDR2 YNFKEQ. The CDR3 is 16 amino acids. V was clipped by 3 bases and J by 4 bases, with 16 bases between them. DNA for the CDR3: TGTGCCAGCAGCCAGGGGACCCCGAGGGCCGGAAACACCATATATTTT. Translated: CASSQGTPRAGNTIYF.

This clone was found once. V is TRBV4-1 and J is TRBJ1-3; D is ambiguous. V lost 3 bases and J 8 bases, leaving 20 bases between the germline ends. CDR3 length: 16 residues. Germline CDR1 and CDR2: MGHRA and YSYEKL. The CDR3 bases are TGCGCCAGCAGCCAGAAGGTGGGCCATGGGGAGGACACCATATATTTT. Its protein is CASSQKVGHGEDTIYF.

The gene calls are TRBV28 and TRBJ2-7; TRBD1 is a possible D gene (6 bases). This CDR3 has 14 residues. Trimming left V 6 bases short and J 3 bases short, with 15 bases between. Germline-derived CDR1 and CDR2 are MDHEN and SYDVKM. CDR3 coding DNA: TGTGCCAGCAGGGACGGACAGAGACTCTACGAGCAGTACTTC. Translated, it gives CASRDGQRLYEQYF. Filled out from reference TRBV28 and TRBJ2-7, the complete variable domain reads DVKVTQSSRYLVKRTGEKVFLECVQDMDHENMFWYRQDPGLGLRLIYFSYDVKMKEKGDIPEGYSVSREKKERFSLILESASTNQTSMYLCASRDGQRLYEQYFGPGTRLTVT.

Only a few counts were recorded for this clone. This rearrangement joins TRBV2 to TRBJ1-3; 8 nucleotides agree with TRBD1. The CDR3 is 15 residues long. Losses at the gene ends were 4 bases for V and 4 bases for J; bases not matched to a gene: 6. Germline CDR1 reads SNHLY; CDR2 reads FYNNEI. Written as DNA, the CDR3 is TGTGCCAGCAGTGCCGGACAGGGTACGGGAAACACCATATATTTT. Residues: CASSAGQGTGNTIYF. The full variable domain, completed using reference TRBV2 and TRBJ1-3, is EPEVTQTPSHQVTQMGQEVILRCVPISNHLYFYWYRQILGQKVEFLVSFYNNEISEKSEIFDDQFSVERPDGSNFTLKIRSTKLEDSAMYFCASSAGQGTGNTIYFGEGSWLTVV.

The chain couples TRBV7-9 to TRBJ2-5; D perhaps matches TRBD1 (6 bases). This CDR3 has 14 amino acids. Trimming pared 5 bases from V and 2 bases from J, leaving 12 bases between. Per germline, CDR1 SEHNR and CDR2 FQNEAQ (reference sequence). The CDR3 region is CASSPQTGQETQYF. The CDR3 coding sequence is TGTGCCAGCAGCCCCCAGACAGGACAAGAGACCCAGTACTTC.

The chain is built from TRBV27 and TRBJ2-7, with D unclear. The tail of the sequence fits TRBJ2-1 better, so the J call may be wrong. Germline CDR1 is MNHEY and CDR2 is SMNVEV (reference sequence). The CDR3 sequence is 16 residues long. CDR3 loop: CASSFRVNSAYNEQFF. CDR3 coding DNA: TGTGCCAGCAGTTTCCGGGTAAATTCCGCCTACAATGAGCAGTTCTTC.

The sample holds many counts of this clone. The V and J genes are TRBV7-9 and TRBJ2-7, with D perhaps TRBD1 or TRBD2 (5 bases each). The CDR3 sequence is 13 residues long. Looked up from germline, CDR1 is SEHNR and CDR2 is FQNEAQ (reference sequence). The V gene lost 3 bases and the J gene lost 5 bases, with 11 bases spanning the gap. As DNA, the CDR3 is TGTGCCAGCAGCTTCCTTCAGGGACACGAGCAGTACTTC. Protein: CASSFLQGHEQYF.

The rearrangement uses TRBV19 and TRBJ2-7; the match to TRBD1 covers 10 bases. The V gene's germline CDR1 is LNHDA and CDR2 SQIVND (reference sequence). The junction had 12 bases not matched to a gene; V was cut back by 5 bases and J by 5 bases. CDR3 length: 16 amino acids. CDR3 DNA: TGTGCCAGTAGTCCTGAGGGACAGGGGTTGTTCCACGAGCAGTACTTC. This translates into CASSPEGQGLFHEQYF.

The CDR3 nucleotides read TGTGCCAGCTTCAGGGGCCCAACCACCGGGGAGCTGTTTTTT. This gives the protein CASFRGPTTGELFF. V usage is TRBV6-6 and J usage is TRBJ2-2; a weak D match, TRBD1 (6 bases). Trimming cost V 8 bases and J 4 bases, with 14 bases left between them. The CDR3 extends over 14 amino acids. The germline CDR1 and CDR2 sequences are MNHNY and SVGAGI (reference sequence).

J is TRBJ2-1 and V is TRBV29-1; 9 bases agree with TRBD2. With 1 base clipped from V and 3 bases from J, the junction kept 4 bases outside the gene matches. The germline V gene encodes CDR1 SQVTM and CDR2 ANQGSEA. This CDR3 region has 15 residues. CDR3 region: CSVEVAGAFYNEQFF. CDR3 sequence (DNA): TGCAGCGTTGAAGTAGCGGGGGCGTTCTACAATGAGCAGTTCTTC.